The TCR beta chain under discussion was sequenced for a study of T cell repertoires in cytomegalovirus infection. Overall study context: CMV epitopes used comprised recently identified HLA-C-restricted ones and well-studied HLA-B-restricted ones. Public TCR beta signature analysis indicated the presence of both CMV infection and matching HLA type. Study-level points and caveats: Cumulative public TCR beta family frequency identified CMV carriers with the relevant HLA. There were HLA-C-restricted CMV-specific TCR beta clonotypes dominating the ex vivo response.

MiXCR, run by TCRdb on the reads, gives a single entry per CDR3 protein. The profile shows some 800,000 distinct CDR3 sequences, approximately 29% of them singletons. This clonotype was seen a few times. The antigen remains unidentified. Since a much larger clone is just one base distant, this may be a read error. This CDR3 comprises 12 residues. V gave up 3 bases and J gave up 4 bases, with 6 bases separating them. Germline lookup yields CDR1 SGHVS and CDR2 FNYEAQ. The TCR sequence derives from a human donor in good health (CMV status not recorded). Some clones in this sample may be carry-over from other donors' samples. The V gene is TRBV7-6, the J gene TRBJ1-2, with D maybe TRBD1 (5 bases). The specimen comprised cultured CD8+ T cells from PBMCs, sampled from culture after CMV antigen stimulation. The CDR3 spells CASSLDIYGYTF. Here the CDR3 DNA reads TGTGCCAGCAGCTTGGACATCTATGGCTACACCTTC.